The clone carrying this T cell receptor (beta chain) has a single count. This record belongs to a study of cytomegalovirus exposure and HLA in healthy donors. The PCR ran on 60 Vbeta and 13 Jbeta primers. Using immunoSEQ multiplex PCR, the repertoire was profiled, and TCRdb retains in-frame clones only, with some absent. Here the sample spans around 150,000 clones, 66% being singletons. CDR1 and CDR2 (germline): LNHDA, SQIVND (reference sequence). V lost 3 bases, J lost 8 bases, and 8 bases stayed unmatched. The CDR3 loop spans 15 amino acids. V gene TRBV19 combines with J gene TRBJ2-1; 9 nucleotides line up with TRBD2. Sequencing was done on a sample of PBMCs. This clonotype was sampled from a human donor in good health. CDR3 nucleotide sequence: TGTGCCAGTAGTATGTCCAGCGGGAGGCTCGATGAGCAGTTCTTC. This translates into CASSMSSGRLDEQFF.